In this sample, the clone carrying this T cell receptor (beta chain) is large (0.1 to 1%). Antigen: not known. This CDR3 has 20 residues. In germline, CDR1 is MNHEY, CDR2 SMNVEV (reference sequence). V shed 6 bases and J shed 0 bases, with 29 bases lying between them. This sample is drawn from a study of vaccination and CD4 T cells after COVID-19. Regarding treatment: roughly 11-day PBMC culture with coronavirus spike peptide pools or control peptides (ViraFEST assay). By negative selection, CD4+ T cells were isolated once culture had run for over nine days. Scientists ran DNA taken from cultured CD4+ T cells through the Oncomine TCR Beta short-read assay for sequencing. TCRdb used MiXCR to reprocess the PCR reads, holding one entry per CDR3 protein. This sample has about 18,000 distinct CDR3 sequences, with about 70% found just once. Study-level results: Nearly all convalescent vaccine-specific clones, 304 of 307, recognized only SARS-CoV-2 spike. Reactive clone data from convalescent patients indicated a median of about 86% appearing only post-vaccination.

The sample taken for sequencing was CD4+ T cells from blood, cultured in vitro. This sequence originates from a human donor who had recovered from COVID-19. The chain has TRBV27 and TRBJ1-2; D is unclear. In nucleotides, the CDR3 is TGTGCCAGCAGCCCTTATCGGGGTGCAGTGTCACGCCCGACTAACTATGGCTACACCTTC. It yields the protein CASSPYRGAVSRPTNYGYTF.